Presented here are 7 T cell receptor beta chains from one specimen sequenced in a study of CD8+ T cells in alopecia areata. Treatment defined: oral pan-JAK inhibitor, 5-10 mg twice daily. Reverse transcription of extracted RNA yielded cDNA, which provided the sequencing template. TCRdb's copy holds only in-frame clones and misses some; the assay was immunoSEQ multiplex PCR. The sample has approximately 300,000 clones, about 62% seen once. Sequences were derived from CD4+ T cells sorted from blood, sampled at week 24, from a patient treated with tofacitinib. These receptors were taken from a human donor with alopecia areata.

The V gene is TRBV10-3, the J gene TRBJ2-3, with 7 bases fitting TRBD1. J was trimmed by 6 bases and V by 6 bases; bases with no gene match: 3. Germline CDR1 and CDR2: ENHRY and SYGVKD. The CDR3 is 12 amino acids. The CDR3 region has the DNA TGTGCCATCAGGACAGGGACCGATACGCAGTATTTT. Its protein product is CAIRTGTDTQYF.

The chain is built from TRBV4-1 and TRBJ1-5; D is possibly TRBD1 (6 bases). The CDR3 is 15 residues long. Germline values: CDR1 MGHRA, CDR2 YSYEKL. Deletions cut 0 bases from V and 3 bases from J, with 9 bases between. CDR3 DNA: TGCGCCAGCAGCCAAGATCGGGGACACAATCAGCCCCAGCATTTT. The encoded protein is CASSQDRGHNQPQHF.

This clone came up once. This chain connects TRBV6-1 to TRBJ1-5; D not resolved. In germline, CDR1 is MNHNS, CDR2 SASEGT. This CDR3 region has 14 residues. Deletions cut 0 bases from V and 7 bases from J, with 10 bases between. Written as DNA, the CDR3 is TGTGCCAGCAGTGAAGCGTTGGCCGGCCAGCCCCAGCATTTT. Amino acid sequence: CASSEALAGQPQHF.

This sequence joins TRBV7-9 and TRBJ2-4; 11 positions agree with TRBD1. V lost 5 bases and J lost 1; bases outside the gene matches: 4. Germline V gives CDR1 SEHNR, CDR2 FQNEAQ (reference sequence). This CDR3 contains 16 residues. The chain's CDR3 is CASSPGQGEAKNIQYF. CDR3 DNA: TGTGCCAGCAGCCCGGGACAGGGGGAGGCCAAAAACATTCAGTACTTC.

CDR3 residues: CSVSWGNYGYTF. The CDR3 DNA is TGCAGCGTTTCCTGGGGGAACTATGGCTACACCTTC. The V call is TRBV29-1, the J call TRBJ1-2; weak D call: TRBD1 (5 bases). V dropped 5 bases and J dropped 2 bases, with 9 bases sitting between them. The CDR3 has 12 residues. The germline gives CDR1 SQVTM, CDR2 ANQGSEA.

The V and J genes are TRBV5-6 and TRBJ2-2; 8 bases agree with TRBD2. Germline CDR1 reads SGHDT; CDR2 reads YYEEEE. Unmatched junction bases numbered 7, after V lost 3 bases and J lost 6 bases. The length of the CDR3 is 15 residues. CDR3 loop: CASSYRTAGAGELFF. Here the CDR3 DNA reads TGTGCCAGCAGCTATAGGACAGCGGGGGCCGGGGAGCTGTTTTTT. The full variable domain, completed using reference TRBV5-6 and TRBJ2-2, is DAGVTQSPTHLIKTRGQQVTLRCSPKSGHDTVSWYQQALGQGPQFIFQYYEEEERQRGNFPDRFSGHQFPNYSSELNVNALLLGDSALYLCASSYRTAGAGELFFGEGSRLTVL.

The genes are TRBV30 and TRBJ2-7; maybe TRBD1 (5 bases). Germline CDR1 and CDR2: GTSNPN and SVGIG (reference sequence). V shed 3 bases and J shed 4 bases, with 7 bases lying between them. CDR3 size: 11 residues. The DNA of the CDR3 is TGTGCCTGGAGGACAGATTACGAGCAGTACTTC. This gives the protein CAWRTDYEQYF.